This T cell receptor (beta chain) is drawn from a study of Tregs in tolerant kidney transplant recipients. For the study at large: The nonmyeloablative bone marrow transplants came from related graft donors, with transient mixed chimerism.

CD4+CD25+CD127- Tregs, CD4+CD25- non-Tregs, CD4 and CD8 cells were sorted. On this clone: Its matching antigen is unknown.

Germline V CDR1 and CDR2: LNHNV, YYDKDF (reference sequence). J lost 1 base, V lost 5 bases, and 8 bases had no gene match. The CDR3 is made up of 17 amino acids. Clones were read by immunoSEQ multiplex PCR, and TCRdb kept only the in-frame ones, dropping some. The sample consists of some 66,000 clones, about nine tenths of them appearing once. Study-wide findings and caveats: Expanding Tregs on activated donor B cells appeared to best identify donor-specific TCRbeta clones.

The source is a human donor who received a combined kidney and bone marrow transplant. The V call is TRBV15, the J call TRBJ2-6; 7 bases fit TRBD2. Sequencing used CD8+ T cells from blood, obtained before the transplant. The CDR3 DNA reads TGTGCCACCAGCGGCCGGGACTACCCTTCTGGGGCCAACGTCCTGACTTTC. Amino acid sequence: CATSGRDYPSGANVLTF. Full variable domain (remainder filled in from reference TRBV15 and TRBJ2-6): DAMVIQNPRYQVTQFGKPVTLSCSQTLNHNVMYWYQQKSSQAPKLLFHYYDKDFNNEADTPDNFQSRRPNTSFCFLDIRSPGLGDTAMYLCATSGRDYPSGANVLTFGAGSRLTVL.